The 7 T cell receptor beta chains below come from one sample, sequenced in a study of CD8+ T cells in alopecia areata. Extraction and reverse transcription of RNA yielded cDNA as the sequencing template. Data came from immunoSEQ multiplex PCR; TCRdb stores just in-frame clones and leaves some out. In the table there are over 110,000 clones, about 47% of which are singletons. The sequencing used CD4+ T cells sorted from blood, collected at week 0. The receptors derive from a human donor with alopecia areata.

Here the CDR3 reads CATSRDYGSHSNQPQHF. The CDR3 bases are TGTGCCACCAGCAGAGATTATGGCAGTCATAGCAATCAGCCCCAGCATTTT. V is TRBV15 and J is TRBJ1-5; no reliable D call. In germline, CDR1 is LNHNV, CDR2 YYDKDF (reference sequence). This CDR3 has 17 residues. Trimming stripped 0 bases from V and 0 bases from J, with 12 bases between.

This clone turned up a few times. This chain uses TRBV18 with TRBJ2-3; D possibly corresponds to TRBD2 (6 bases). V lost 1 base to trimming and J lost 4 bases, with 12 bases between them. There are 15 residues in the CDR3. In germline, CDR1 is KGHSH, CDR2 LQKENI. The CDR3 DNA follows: TGTGCCAGCTCACCACTCGCTAGCGCAGCAGATACGCAGTATTTT. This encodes CASSPLASAADTQYF.

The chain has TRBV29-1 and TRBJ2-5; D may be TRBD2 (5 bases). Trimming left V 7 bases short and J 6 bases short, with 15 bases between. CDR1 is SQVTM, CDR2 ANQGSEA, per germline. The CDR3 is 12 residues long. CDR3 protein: CSAQPRDKTQYF. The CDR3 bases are TGCAGCGCACAACCGAGGGATAAGACCCAGTACTTC.

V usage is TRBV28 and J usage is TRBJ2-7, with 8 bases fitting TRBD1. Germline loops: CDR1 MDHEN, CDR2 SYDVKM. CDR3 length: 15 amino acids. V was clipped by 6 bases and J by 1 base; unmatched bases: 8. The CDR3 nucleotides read TGTGCCAGCAGCCTCCCTGGACAGGGATCCTACGAGCAGTACTTC. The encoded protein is CASSLPGQGSYEQYF.

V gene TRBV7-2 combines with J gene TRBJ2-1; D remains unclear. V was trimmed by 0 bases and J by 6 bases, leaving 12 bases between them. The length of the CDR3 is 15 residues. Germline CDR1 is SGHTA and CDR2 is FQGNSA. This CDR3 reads CASSLAADRANEQFF. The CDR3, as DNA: TGTGCCAGCAGCTTAGCAGCCGACCGGGCCAATGAGCAGTTCTTC.

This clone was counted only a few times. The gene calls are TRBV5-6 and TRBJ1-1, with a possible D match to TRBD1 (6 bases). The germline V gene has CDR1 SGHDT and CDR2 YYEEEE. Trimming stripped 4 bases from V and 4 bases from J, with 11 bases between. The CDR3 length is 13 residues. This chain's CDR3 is CASSPGGGTEAFF. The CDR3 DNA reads TGTGCCAGCAGCCCCGGAGGGGGCACTGAAGCTTTCTTT.

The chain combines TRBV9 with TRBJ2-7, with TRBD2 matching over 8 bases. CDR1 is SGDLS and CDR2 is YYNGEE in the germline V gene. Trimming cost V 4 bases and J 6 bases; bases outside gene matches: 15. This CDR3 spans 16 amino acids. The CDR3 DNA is TGTGCCAGCAGCCCCGGACTAGCCCAAGGGTTCGGCGAGCAGTACTTC. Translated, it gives CASSPGLAQGFGEQYF.